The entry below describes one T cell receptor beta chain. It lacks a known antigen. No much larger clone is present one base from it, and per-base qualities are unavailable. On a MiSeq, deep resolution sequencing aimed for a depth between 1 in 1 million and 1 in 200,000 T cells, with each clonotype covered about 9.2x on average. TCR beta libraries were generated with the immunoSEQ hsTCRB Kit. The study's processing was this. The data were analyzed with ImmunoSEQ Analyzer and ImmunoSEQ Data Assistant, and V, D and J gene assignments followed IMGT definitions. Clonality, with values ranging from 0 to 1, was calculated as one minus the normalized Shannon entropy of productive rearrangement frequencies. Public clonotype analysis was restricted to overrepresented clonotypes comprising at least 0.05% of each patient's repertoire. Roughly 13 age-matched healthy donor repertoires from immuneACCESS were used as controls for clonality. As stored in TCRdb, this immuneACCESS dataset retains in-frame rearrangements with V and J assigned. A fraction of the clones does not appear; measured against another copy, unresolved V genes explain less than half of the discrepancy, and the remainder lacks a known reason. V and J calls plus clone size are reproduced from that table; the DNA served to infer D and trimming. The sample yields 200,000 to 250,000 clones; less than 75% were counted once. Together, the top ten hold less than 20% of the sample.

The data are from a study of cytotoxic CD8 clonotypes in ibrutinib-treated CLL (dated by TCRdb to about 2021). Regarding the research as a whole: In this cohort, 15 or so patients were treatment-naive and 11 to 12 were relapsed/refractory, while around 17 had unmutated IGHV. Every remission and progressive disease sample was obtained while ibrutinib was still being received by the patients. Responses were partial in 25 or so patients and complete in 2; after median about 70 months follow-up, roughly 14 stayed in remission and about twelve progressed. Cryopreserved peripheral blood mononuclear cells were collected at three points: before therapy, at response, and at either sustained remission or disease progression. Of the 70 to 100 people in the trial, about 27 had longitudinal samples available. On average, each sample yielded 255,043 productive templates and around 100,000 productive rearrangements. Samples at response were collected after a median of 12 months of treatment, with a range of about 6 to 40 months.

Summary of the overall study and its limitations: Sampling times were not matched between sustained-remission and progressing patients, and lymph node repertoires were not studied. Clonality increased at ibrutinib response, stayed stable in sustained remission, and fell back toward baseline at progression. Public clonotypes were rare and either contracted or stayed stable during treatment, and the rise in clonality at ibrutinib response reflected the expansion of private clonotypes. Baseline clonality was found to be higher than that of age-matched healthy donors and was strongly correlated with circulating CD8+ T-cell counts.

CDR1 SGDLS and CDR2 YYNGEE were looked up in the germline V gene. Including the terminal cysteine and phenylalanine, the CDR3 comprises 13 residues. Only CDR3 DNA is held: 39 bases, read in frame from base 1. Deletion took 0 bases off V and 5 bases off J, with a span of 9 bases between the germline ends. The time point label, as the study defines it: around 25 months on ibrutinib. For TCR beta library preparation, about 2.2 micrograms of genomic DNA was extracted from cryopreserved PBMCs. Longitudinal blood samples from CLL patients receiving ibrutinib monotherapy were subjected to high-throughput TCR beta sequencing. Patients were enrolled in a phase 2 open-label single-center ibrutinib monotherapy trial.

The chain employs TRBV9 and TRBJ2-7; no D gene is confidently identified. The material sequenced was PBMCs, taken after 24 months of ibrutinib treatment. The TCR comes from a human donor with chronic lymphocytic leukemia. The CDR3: CASSVEVSDEQYF. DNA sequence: TGTGCCAGCAGCGTAGAAGTGAGCGACGAGCAGTACTTC.